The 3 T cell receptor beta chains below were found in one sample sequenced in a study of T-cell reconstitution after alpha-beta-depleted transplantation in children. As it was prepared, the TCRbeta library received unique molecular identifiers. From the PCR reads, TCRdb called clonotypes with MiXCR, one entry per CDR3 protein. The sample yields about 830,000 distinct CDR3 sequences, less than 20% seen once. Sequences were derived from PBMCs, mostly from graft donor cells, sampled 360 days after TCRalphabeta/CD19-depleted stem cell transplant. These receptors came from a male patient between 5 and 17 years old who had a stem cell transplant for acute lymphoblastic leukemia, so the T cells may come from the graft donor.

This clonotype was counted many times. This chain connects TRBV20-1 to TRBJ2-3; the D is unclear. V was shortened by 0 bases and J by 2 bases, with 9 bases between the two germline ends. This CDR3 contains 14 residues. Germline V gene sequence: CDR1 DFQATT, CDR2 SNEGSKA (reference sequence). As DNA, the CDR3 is TGCAGTGCTAGAGATACAGTGACCACAGATACGCAGTATTTT. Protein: CSARDTVTTDTQYF.

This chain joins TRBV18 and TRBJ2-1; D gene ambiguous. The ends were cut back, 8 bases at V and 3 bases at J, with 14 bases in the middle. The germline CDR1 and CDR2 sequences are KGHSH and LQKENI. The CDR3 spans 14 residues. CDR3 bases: TGTGCCAGCCTCAGCCCGAGAAGCTACAATGAGCAGTTCTTC. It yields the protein CASLSPRSYNEQFF.

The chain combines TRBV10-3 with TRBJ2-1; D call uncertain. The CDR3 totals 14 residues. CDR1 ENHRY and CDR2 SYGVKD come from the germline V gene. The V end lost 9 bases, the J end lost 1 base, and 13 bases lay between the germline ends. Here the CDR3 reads CAMSNIGSYNEQFF. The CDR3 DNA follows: TGTGCCATGTCGAATATCGGGTCCTACAATGAGCAGTTCTTC.